The rows below give T cell receptor beta chains drawn from one sample of a study of regulatory T cells in long-lasting Graves disease. TCRdb itself ran the multiplex PCR reads through MiXCR, one entry per CDR3 protein. The sample lists under 250,000 distinct CDR3 sequences, 20% to 25% seen once, with over 11% in the top ten. Here the sequenced sample was peripheral blood mononuclear cells (PBMCs), taken at new diagnosis, from a patient treated with antithyroid drugs. The receptor set was obtained from a female donor with Graves disease. Both conserved end residues are part of each CDR3. D genes are given only for firm matches. The size of a clone is reported for some rows only, either as once, few or many, or as a class for expanded clones.

v_gene	j_gene	abundance	d_gene	CDR3aa	CDR3nt
TRBV19	TRBJ2-7	few	NA	CASSINPGQGDYEQYF	TGTGCCAGTAGTATAAACCCGGGGCAGGGCGACTACGAGCAGTACTTC
TRBV4-1	TRBJ1-3	few	NA	CASSRDGASGNTIYF	TGCGCCAGCAGCCGGGACGGGGCCTCTGGAAACACCATATATTTT
TRBV27	TRBJ1-1	NA	NA	CASSPSQRMNTEAFF	TGTGCCAGCAGTCCGTCACAGCGCATGAACACTGAAGCTTTCTTT
TRBV14	TRBJ2-1	many	NA	CASSQLRGSNEQFF	TGTGCCAGCAGCCAACTGAGGGGATCCAATGAGCAGTTCTTC
TRBV4-2	TRBJ2-3	few	TRBD2	CASSDLAGGIDTQYF	TGTGCCAGCAGCGATCTAGCGGGAGGGATAGATACGCAGTATTTT
TRBV6-1	TRBJ2-5	many	TRBD1	CASWTGLRETQYF	TGTGCCAGCTGGACAGGGCTGAGAGAGACCCAGTACTTC
TRBV6-1	TRBJ1-2	few	NA	CASTRGADNYGYTF	TGTGCCAGCACGAGGGGGGCGGACAACTATGGCTACACCTTC
TRBV20-1	TRBJ2-1	many	NA	CSASAGVEQFF	TGCAGTGCTAGCGCGGGCGTTGAGCAGTTCTTC
TRBV7-2	TRBJ2-7	NA	NA	CASSAQGSEQYF	TGTGCCAGCAGCGCGCAGGGTAGCGAGCAGTACTTC
TRBV2	TRBJ2-6	many	TRBD2	CASFPGGLSGANVLTF	TGTGCCAGCTTCCCGGGGGGACTCTCTGGGGCCAACGTCCTGACTTTC
TRBV29-1	TRBJ1-5	once	NA	CSVVLLNSNQPQHF	TGCAGCGTTGTCTTGCTAAATAGCAATCAGCCCCAGCATTTT
TRBV7-2	TRBJ2-3	many	TRBD1	CASSQDRVPDTQYF	TGTGCCAGCAGCCAGGACAGGGTCCCAGATACGCAGTATTTT
TRBV7-9	TRBJ2-7	many	NA	CASSVWLGEQYF	TGTGCCAGCAGCGTCTGGTTGGGCGAGCAGTACTTC
TRBV28	TRBJ1-6	NA	NA	CASQHRRDRVNSPLHF	TGTGCCAGCCAACATCGCAGGGATCGGGTGAATTCACCCCTCCACTTT
TRBV2	TRBJ1-5	many	NA	CASSVAGGSQPQHF	TGTGCCAGCAGTGTGGCGGGGGGAAGTCAGCCCCAGCATTTT
TRBV24-1	TRBJ1-5	many	NA	CATSAGNNQPQHF	TGTGCCACCAGTGCGGGGAACAATCAGCCCCAGCATTTT
TRBV20-1	TRBJ2-1	many	TRBD1	CSARGQVPKDNNEQFF	TGCAGTGCCCGGGGACAGGTCCCTAAGGATAATAATGAGCAGTTCTTC
TRBV9	TRBJ2-7	many	NA	CASSVEAATYYEQYF	TGTGCCAGCAGCGTAGAGGCGGCGACGTACTACGAGCAGTACTTC
TRBV5-5	TRBJ2-7	many	NA	CASSLSSVHEQYF	TGTGCCAGCAGCTTAAGTAGCGTGCACGAGCAGTACTTC
TRBV12-3/TRBV12-4	TRBJ2-5	many	TRBD2	CASSITSGGVRGTQYF	TGTGCCAGCAGTATTACTAGCGGGGGAGTAAGAGGGACCCAGTACTTC
TRBV18	TRBJ2-4	many	NA	CASSPPGVAKNIQYF	TGTGCCAGCTCACCACCGGGGGTAGCCAAAAACATTCAGTACTTC
TRBV6-2/TRBV6-3	TRBJ2-5	few	TRBD2	CASSAGTSGGPYQETQYF	TGTGCCAGCAGTGCCGGGACTAGCGGGGGGCCTTACCAAGAGACCCAGTACTTC
TRBV20-1	TRBJ2-1	few	TRBD2	CSASMGGGIYNEQFF	TGCAGTGCTAGTATGGGCGGGGGGATTTACAATGAGCAGTTCTTC
TRBV2	TRBJ1-6	many	TRBD1	CASKPGTGYNSPLHF	TGTGCCAGCAAACCCGGGACAGGCTATAATTCACCCCTCCACTTT
TRBV12-5	TRBJ2-6	many	TRBD1	CASGSNTGTGMTGANVLTF	TGTGCTAGTGGTTCCAATACCGGGACAGGGATGACTGGGGCCAACGTCCTGACTTTC
TRBV19	TRBJ2-1	many	NA	CASSIVRGDEQFF	TGTGCCAGTAGTATAGTGAGGGGCGATGAGCAGTTCTTC
TRBV29-1	TRBJ2-2	NA	NA	CSIETSAANTGELFF	TGCAGCATTGAGACTAGTGCGGCGAACACCGGGGAGCTGTTTTTT
TRBV6-5	TRBJ2-1	few	NA	CASSFSGSRLGNEQFF	TGTGCCAGCAGTTTTTCAGGGAGTCGTCTGGGCAATGAGCAGTTCTTC
TRBV20-1	TRBJ1-2	many	NA	CSASPGRNNYGYTF	TGCAGTGCTTCCCCCGGAAGGAATAACTATGGCTACACCTTC
TRBV2	TRBJ2-7	many	TRBD2	CASSPLPGLAGDFSYEQYF	TGTGCCAGCAGTCCACTTCCGGGACTAGCGGGCGACTTCAGCTACGAGCAGTACTTC
TRBV5-1	TRBJ1-1	many	NA	CASSLVGPAMNTEAFF	TGCGCCAGCAGCTTGGTTGGCCCAGCTATGAACACTGAAGCTTTCTTT
TRBV19	TRBJ2-1	many	NA	CASSIVRGSSYNEQFF	TGTGCCAGTAGTATAGTAAGGGGGTCCTCCTACAATGAGCAGTTCTTC
TRBV5-6	TRBJ2-4	NA	NA	CASSLGVRGDHIQYF	TGTGCCAGCAGCTTGGGCGTGAGGGGTGATCACATTCAGTACTTC
TRBV20-1	TRBJ2-5	many	NA	CSAKVQGQRETQYF	TGCAGTGCAAAAGTTCAGGGGCAAAGAGAGACCCAGTACTTC
TRBV12-3/TRBV12-4	TRBJ1-2	many	TRBD1	CAIRKGASGYTF	TGTGCCATCCGAAAGGGGGCAAGCGGCTACACCTTC
TRBV4-3	TRBJ2-3	many	TRBD2	CASTKRGSGRDTQYF	TGCGCCAGCACAAAGAGGGGGAGCGGGAGAGATACGCAGTATTTT
TRBV11-3	TRBJ2-1	many	TRBD2	CASSLELAGVSEQFF	TGTGCCAGCAGCTTAGAATTAGCGGGAGTGAGTGAGCAGTTCTTC
TRBV11-3	TRBJ2-3	NA	TRBD2	CASSPTSGRVDTQYF	TGTGCCAGCAGCCCCACTAGCGGGAGAGTAGATACGCAGTATTTT
TRBV2	TRBJ1-2	many	NA	CATQIRGPTGYTF	TGTGCCACACAGATCAGGGGCCCGACCGGCTACACCTTC
TRBV11-2	TRBJ2-5	many	TRBD2	CASSLVGTSGLGFAETQYF	TGTGCCAGCAGCCTAGTAGGGACTAGCGGACTAGGTTTTGCGGAGACCCAGTACTTC
TRBV4-3	TRBJ1-4	many	NA	CASSQEESRRGNEKLFF	TGCGCCAGCAGCCAAGAAGAGTCTCGAAGGGGTAATGAAAAACTGTTTTTT
TRBV12-3/TRBV12-4	TRBJ2-5	many	NA	CASSLTGSPQETQYF	TGTGCCAGCAGTTTAACAGGGTCCCCTCAAGAGACCCAGTACTTC
TRBV10-3	TRBJ2-5	many	NA	CAISDGSGGIETQYF	TGTGCCATCAGTGACGGGAGCGGAGGGATAGAGACCCAGTACTTC
TRBV6-2/TRBV6-3	TRBJ1-3	few	NA	CASSSQGPAGGNTIYF	TGTGCCAGCAGTTCACAGGGACCCGCGGGGGGAAACACCATATATTTT
TRBV3-1	TRBJ2-7	many	NA	CASSQSPTLGYEQYF	TGTGCCAGCAGCCAATCCCCCACCTTGGGGTACGAGCAGTACTTC
TRBV24-1	TRBJ1-2	few	NA	CATIPGLYGYTF	TGTGCCACCATCCCTGGCCTCTATGGCTACACCTTC
TRBV20-1	TRBJ1-5	many	TRBD1	CSAGRQGGSFDQPQHF	TGCAGTGCTGGGCGACAGGGGGGATCATTCGATCAGCCCCAGCATTTT
TRBV4-3	TRBJ1-2	NA	NA	CASSPSGQVYGYTF	NA